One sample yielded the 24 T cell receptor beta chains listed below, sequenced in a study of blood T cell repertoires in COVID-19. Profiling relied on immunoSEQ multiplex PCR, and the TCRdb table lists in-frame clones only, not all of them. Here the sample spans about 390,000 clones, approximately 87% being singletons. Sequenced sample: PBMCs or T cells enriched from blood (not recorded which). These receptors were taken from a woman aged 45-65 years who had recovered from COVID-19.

This CDR3 reads CASSMGQAYYGYTF. Written as DNA, the CDR3 is TGTGCCAGTAGTATGGGCCAGGCCTACTATGGCTACACCTTC. The chain employs TRBV19 and TRBJ1-2; no definite D call. Trimming pared 3 bases from V and 3 bases from J, leaving 11 bases between. The CDR3 extends over 14 amino acids. Germline V CDR1 and CDR2: LNHDA, SQIVND (reference sequence).

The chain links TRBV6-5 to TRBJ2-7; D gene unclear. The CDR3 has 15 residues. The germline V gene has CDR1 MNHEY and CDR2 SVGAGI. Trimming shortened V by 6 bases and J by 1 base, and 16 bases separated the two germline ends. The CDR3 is CASSRSSSISYEQYF. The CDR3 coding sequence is TGTGCCAGCAGCCGATCATCGAGCATTTCCTACGAGCAGTACTTC.

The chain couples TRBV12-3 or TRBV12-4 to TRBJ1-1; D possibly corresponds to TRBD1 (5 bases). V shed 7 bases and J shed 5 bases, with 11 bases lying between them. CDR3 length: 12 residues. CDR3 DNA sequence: TGTGCCAGCACTTTGGGGGGGACTGAAGCTTTCTTT. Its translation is CASTLGGTEAFF.

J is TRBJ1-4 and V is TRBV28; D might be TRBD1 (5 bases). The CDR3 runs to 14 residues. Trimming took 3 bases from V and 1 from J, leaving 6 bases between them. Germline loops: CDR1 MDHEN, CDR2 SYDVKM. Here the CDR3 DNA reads TGTGCCAGCAGTTTCAGGGTAACTAATGAAAAACTGTTTTTT. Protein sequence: CASSFRVTNEKLFF.

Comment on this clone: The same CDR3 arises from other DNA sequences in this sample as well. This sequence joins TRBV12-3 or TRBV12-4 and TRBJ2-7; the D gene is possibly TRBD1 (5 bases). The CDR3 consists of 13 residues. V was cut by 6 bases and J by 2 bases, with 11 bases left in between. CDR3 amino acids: CASSSAGTYEQYF. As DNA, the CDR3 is TGTGCCAGCAGCTCGGCAGGGACCTACGAGCAGTACTTC.

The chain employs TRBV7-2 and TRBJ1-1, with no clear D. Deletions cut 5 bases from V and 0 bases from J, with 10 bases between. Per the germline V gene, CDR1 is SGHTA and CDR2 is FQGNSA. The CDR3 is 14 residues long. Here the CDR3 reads CASSASGVNTEAFF. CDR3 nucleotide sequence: TGTGCCAGCAGCGCCTCCGGGGTGAACACTGAAGCTTTCTTT.

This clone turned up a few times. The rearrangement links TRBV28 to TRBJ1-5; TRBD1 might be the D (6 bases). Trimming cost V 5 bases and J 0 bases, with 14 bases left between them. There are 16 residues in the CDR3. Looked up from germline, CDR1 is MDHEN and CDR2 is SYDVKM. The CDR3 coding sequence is TGTGCCAGCAGTCTCGGACAGACCACTAGCAATCAGCCCCAGCATTTT. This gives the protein CASSLGQTTSNQPQHF. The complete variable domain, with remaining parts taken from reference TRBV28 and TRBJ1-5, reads DVKVTQSSRYLVKRTGEKVFLECVQDMDHENMFWYRQDPGLGLRLIYFSYDVKMKEKGDIPEGYSVSREKKERFSLILESASTNQTSMYLCASSLGQTTSNQPQHFGDGTRLSIL.

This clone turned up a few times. The DNA of the CDR3 is TGTGCCAGCAGTGTTCAGGGGTCAAAATATGGCTACACCTTC. Translation: CASSVQGSKYGYTF. The chain joins TRBV2 to TRBJ1-2, with a weak D call TRBD1 (6 bases). The germline V gene encodes CDR1 SNHLY and CDR2 FYNNEI. The V end lost 4 bases, the J end lost 5 bases, and 14 bases lay between the germline ends. The CDR3 consists of 14 residues.

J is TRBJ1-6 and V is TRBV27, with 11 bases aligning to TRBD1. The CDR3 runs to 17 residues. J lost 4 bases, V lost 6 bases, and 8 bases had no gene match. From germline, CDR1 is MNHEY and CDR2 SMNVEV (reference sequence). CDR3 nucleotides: TGTGCCAGCAGGGGACCGGGACAGGGGGGTTATAATTCACCCCTCCACTTT. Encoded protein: CASRGPGQGGYNSPLHF.

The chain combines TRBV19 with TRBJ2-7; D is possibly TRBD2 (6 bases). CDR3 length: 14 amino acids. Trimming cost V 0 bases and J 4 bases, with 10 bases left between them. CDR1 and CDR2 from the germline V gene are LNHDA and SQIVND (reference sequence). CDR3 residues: CASSIDSRGYEQYF. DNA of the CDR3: TGTGCCAGTAGTATAGATTCGCGGGGATACGAGCAGTACTTC.

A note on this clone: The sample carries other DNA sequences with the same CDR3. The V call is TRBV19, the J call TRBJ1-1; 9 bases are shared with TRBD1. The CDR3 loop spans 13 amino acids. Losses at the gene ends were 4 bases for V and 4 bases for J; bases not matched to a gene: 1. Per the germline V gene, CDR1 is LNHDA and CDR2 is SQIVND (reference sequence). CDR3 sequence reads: CASSRQGGTEAFF. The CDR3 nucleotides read TGTGCCAGTAGTAGACAGGGGGGCACTGAAGCTTTCTTT.

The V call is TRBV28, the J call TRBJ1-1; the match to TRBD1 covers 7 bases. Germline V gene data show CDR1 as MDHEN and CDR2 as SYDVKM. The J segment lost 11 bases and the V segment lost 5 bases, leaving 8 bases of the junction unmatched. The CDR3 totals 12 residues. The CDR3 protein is CASSTTGVRAFF. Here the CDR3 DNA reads TGTGCCAGCAGTACAACAGGGGTAAGGGCTTTCTTT.

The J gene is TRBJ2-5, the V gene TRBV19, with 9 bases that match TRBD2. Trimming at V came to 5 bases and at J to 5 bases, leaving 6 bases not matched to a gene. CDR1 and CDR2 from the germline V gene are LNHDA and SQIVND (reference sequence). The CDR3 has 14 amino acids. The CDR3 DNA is TGTGCCAGTAGTCTGGCGGGGGGGCGGGAGACCCAGTACTTC. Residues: CASSLAGGRETQYF.

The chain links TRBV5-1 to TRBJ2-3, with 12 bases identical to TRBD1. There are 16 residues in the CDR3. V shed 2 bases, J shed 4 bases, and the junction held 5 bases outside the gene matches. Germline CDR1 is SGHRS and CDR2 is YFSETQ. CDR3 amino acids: CASSFAGQGAADTQYF. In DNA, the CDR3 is TGCGCCAGCAGCTTTGCGGGACAGGGGGCCGCAGATACGCAGTATTTT.

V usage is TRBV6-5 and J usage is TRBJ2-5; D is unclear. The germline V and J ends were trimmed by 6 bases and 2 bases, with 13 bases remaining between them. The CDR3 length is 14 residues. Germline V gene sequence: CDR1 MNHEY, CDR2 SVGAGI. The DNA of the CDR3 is TGTGCCAGCAGACCAGGTCCTGGACAAGAGACCCAGTACTTC. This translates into CASRPGPGQETQYF.

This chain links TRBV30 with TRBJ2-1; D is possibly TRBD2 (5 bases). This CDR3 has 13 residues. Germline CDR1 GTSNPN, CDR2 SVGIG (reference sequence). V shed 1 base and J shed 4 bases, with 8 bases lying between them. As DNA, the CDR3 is TGTGCCTGGAGTGCGGGGTTTTACAATGAGCAGTTCTTC. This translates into CAWSAGFYNEQFF.

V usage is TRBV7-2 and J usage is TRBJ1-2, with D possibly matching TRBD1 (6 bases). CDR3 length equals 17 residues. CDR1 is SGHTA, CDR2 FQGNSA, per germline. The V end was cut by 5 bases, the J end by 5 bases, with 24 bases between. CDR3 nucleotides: TGTGCCAGCAGCCTAAAAACTATTGACAGGTGGGGATATGGCTACACCTTC. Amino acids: CASSLKTIDRWGYGYTF.

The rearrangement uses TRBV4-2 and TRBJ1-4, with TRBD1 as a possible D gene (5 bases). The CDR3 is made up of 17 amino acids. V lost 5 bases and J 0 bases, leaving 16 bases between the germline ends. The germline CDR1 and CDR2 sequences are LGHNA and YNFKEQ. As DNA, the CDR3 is TGTGCCAGCAGCAAGATTTCGGGGGGAGCAACTAATGAAAAACTGTTTTTT. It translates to CASSKISGGATNEKLFF.

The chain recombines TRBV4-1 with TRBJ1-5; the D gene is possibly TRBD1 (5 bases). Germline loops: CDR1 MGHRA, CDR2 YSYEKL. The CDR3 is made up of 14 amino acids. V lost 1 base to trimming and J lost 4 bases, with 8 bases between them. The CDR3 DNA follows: TGCGCCAGCAGCCAAGGACAGCAAAATCAGCCCCAGCATTTT. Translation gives CASSQGQQNQPQHF.

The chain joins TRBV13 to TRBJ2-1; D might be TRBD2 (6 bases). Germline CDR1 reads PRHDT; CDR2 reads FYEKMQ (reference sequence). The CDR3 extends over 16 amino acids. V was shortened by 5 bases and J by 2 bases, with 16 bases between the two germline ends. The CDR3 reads CASSPLGEDAYNEQFF. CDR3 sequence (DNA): TGTGCCAGCAGCCCGCTGGGGGAGGATGCCTACAATGAGCAGTTCTTC.

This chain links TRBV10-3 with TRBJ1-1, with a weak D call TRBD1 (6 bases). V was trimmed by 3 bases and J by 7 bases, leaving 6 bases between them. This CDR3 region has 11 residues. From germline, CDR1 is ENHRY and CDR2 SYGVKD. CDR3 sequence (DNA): TGTGCCATCAGTGAAGGGGGTGAAGCTTTCTTT. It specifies CAISEGGEAFF.

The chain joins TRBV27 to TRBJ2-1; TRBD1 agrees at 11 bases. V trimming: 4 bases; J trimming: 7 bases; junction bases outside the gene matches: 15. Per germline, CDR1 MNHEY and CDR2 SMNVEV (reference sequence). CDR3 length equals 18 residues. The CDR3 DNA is TGTGCCAGCAGTTCTTGGACAGGGGGCTGGATTATGGGGAATGAGCAGTTCTTC. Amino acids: CASSSWTGGWIMGNEQFF.

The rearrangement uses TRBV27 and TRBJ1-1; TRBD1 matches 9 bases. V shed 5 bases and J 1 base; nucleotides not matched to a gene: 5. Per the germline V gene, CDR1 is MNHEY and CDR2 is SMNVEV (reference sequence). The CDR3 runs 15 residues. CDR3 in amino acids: CASSPWTGENTEAFF. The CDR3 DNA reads TGTGCCAGCAGTCCCTGGACAGGGGAGAACACTGAAGCTTTCTTT.

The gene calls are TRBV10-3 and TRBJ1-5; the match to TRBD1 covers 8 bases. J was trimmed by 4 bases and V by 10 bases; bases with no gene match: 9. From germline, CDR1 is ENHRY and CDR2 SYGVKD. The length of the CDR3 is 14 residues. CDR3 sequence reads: CASQGAGTNQPQHF. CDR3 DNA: TGTGCCAGCCAGGGGGCCGGAACGAATCAGCCCCAGCATTTT.